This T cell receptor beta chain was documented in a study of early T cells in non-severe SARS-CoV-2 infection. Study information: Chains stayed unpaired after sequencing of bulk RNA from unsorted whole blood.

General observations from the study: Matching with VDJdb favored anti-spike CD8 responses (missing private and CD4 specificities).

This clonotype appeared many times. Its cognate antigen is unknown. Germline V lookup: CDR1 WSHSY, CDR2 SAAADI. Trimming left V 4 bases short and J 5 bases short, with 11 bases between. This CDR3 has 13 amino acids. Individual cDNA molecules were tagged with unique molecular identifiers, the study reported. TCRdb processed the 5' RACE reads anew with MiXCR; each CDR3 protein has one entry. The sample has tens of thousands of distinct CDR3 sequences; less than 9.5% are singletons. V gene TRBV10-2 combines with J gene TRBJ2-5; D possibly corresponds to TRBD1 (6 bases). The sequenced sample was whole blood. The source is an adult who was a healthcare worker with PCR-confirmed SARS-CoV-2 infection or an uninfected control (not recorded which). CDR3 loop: CASSAGARETQYF. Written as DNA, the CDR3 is TGCGCCAGCAGTGCAGGGGCGAGGGAGACCCAGTACTTC.